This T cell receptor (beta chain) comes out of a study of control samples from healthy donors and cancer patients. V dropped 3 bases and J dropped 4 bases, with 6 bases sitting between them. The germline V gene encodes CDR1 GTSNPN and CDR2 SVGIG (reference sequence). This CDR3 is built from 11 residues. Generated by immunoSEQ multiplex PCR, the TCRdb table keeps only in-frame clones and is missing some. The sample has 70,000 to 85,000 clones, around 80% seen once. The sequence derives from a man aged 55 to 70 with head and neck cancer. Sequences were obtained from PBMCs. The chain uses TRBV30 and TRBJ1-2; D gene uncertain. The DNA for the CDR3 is TGTGCCTGGAGCCGGGGCTATGGCTACACCTTC. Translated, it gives CAWSRGYGYTF.